This T cell receptor (beta chain) was retrieved from a study of blood T cells in healthy people across ages. General observations from the study: The lack of PBMC sorting stopped any conclusive naive versus antigen-experienced comparison.

Turning to this clonotype: Its antigen is currently unknown.

A J-beta primer mix and a sample-barcoded 5' primer were used in a second PCR of about 7 to 12 cycles. TCRdb analysed the 5' RACE reads with MiXCR anew, one entry per CDR3 protein. The top ten clones hold about 26% of a sample with around 780,000 distinct CDR3 sequences, roughly three fifths of them seen once. Sequenced input: blood. The TCR comes from a man in his forties in good health.

This chain's CDR3 is CSARETSGRGTQYF. As DNA, the CDR3 is TGCAGTGCTAGAGAGACTAGCGGGAGGGGTACGCAGTATTTT. The V and J genes are TRBV20-1 and TRBJ2-3; 14 nucleotides align to TRBD2. With 0 bases clipped from V and 8 bases from J, the junction kept 1 base outside the gene matches. CDR1 and CDR2 from the germline V gene are DFQATT and SNEGSKA (reference sequence). This CDR3 comprises 14 residues.